These 6 T cell receptor beta chains originate from one sample sequenced in a study of molecular identifiers for immune sequencing clone quantification. TCRdb re-derived calls from the PCR reads in MiXCR, one entry per CDR3 protein. The data contain roughly 630,000 distinct CDR3 sequences, over 25% of them singletons. The sequencing input was naive CD8+ T cells from blood, with Jurkat cell RNA spiked in. Subset defined: FACS-sorted CD8+CD4-CCR7+CD45RA+ naive T cells. These receptors originate from a human donor in good health. Some libraries in this study had Jurkat cell RNA spiked in.

Comments on this clonotype: A much larger clonotype is one base distant, so this may be a read error. The chain uses TRBV20-1 and TRBJ2-7, with 9 bases aligning to TRBD1. The CDR3 is made up of 15 amino acids. Germline V gene data show CDR1 as DFQATT and CDR2 as SNEGSKA (reference sequence). In DNA form, the CDR3 reads TGCAGTGCTAGATTCGGGGGACAGGGTCCCTACGAGCAGCACTTC. This translates into CSARFGGQGPYEQHF.

This clonotype was counted a few times. The rearrangement links TRBV27 to TRBJ2-7; no firm D call. The CDR3 loop spans 14 amino acids. CDR1 MNHEY and CDR2 SMNVEV come from the germline V gene (reference sequence). V lost 3 bases and J 0 bases, leaving 9 bases between the germline ends. CDR3 in amino acids: CASSLLPSSYEQYF. CDR3 in DNA: TGTGCCAGCAGTTTGTTACCAAGCTCCTACGAGCAGTACTTC.

To note about this clonotype: The junction shows a germline mismatch at one end, possibly a read error. V is TRBV6-2 or TRBV6-3 and J is TRBJ1-5; no definite D call. CDR3 size: 13 residues. Germline-derived CDR1 and CDR2 are MNHEY and SVGEGT. CDR3 in DNA: TGCGCCAGCAGCGTCTGGGGAAATCCGCCCCAGCATTTT. It codes for CASSVWGNPPQHF.

The chain carries TRBV11-2 and TRBJ2-5, with 7 bases fitting TRBD2. The germline gives CDR1 SGHAT, CDR2 FQNNGV. Trimming at V came to 4 bases and at J to 5 bases, leaving 10 bases not matched to a gene. The CDR3 consists of 15 residues. The CDR3 DNA sequence: TGTGCCAGCAGCTCAAGCTCGACTAGCTATGAGACCCAGTACTTC. Translation gives CASSSSSTSYETQYF.

This clonotype has a single count. This may be a read error: a much more frequent sequence differs by one nucleotide. Because the CDR3's place on the DNA is in doubt, the DNA is left out and the CDR3 is given as listed by TCRdb. This chain joins TRBV12-3 or TRBV12-4 and TRBJ1-4; the D call of TRBD1 is as the table states it, not checked on the DNA. The CDR3 length is 14 residues, termini included. CDR3 sequence reads: CASSFGKGIEKLYF.

This clonotype occurred many times. The chain couples TRBV5-6 to TRBJ2-5; a possible D gene is TRBD1 (5 bases). The CDR3 spans 18 residues. The germline CDR1 and CDR2 sequences are SGHDT and YYEEEE. The V end lost 4 bases, the J end lost 0 bases, and 22 bases lay between the germline ends. Written as DNA, the CDR3 is TGTGCCAGCAGCACGGCTTCATGGCCCAAGGGGTACCAAGAGACCCAGTACTTC. Its protein product is CASSTASWPKGYQETQYF.